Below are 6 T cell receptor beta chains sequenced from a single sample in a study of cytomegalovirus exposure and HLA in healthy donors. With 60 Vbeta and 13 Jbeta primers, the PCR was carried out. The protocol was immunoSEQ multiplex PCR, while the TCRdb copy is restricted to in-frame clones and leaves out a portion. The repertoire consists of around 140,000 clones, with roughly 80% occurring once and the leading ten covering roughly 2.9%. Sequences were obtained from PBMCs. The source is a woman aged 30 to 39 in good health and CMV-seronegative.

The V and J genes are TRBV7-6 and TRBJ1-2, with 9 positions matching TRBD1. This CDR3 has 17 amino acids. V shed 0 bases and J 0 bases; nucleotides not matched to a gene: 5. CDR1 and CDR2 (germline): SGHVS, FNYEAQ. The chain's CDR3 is CASSLAGQGPSNYGYTF. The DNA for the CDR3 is TGTGCCAGCAGCTTAGCGGGACAGGGACCGTCTAACTATGGCTACACCTTC.

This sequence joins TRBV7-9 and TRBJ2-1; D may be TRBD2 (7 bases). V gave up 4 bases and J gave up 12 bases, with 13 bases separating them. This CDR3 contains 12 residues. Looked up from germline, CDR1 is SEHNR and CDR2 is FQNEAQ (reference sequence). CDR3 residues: CASSSGGDRQFF. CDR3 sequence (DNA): TGTGCCAGCAGCTCGGGGGGCGATCGGCAGTTCTTC. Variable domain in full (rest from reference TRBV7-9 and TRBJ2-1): DTGVSQNPRHKITKRGQNVTFRCDPISEHNRLYWYRQTLGQGPEFLTYFQNEAQLEKSRLLSDRFSAERPKGSFSTLEIQRTEQGDSAMYLCASSSGGDRQFFGPGTRLTVL.

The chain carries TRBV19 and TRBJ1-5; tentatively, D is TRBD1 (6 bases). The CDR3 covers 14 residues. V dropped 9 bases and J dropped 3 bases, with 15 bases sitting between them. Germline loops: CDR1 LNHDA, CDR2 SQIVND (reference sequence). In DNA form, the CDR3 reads TGTGCCAGCCGCAGGGGAGGGCTCAATCAGCCCCAGCATTTT. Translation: CASRRGGLNQPQHF.

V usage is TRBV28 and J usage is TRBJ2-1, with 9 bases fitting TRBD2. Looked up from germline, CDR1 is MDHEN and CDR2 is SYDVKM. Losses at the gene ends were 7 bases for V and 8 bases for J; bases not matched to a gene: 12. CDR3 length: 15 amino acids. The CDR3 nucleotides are TGTGCCAGCAACCCGATCGGGACTAGCATAGATGAGCAGTTCTTC. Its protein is CASNPIGTSIDEQFF. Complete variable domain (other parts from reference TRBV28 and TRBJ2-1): DVKVTQSSRYLVKRTGEKVFLECVQDMDHENMFWYRQDPGLGLRLIYFSYDVKMKEKGDIPEGYSVSREKKERFSLILESASTNQTSMYLCASNPIGTSIDEQFFGPGTRLTVL.

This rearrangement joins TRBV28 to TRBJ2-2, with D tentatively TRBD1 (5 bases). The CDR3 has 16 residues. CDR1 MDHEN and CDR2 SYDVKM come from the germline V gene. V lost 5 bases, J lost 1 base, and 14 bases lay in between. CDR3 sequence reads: CASSTRQSRNTGELFF. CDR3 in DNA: TGTGCCAGCAGTACCCGACAGTCCCGGAACACCGGGGAGCTGTTTTTT. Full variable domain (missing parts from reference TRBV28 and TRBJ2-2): DVKVTQSSRYLVKRTGEKVFLECVQDMDHENMFWYRQDPGLGLRLIYFSYDVKMKEKGDIPEGYSVSREKKERFSLILESASTNQTSMYLCASSTRQSRNTGELFFGEGSRLTVL.

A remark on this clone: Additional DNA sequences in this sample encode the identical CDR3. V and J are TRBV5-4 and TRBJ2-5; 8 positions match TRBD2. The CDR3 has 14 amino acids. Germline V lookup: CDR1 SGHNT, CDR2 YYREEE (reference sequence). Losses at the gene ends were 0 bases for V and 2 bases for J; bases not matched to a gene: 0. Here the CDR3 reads CASSLGGGQETQYF. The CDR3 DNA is TGTGCCAGCAGCTTGGGCGGGGGGCAAGAGACCCAGTACTTC.